The next 17 T cell receptor beta chains were all read from a single sample in a study of OX40 agonist ivuxolimab in advanced cancers. Produced via immunoSEQ multiplex PCR; TCRdb's table is partial and in-frame only. The sample records tens of thousands of clones, approximately 85% being singletons. The starting material was CD4+ or CD8+ T cells sorted from blood, obtained in a trial of the OX40 agonist ivuxolimab. These receptors all stem from an adult with an advanced solid tumor such as melanoma, head and neck, liver or kidney cancer.

This clone has more than one count but fewer than ten. The chain has TRBV29-1 and TRBJ2-7; 7 bases align to TRBD2. V shed 3 bases and J 7 bases; nucleotides not matched to a gene: 6. CDR1 is SQVTM and CDR2 is ANQGSEA in the germline V gene. The CDR3 has 12 residues. DNA of the CDR3: TGCAGCGTTGACGAGGGAGGGCCTGAGCAGTACTTC. Protein product: CSVDEGGPEQYF.

In DNA, the CDR3 is TGTGCCAGCAGCTTCGGGGACAGGGGGCTCCACGAGCAGTACTTC. It translates to CASSFGDRGLHEQYF. The chain has TRBV7-8 and TRBJ2-7, with TRBD1 matching over 12 bases. CDR1 is SGHVS and CDR2 is FQNEAQ in the germline V gene. The ends lost 3 bases at V and 5 bases at J; junction bases unmatched: 5. CDR3 length: 15 amino acids.

The sample holds a few counts of this clone. J is TRBJ1-2 and V is TRBV29-1; TRBD1 might be the D (5 bases). This CDR3 region has 12 residues. The V and J ends lost 7 bases and 3 bases respectively, with 12 bases between them. Germline V gene data show CDR1 as SQVTM and CDR2 as ANQGSEA. The DNA of the CDR3 is TGCAGCGATCTCGACAGCCACTATGGCTACACCTTC. This codes for CSDLDSHYGYTF.

The rearrangement links TRBV7-9 to TRBJ2-7; 7 bases agree with TRBD1. Looked up from germline, CDR1 is SEHNR and CDR2 is FQNEAQ (reference sequence). The CDR3 spans 16 residues. With 5 bases clipped from V and 3 bases from J, the junction kept 13 bases outside the gene matches. In DNA, the CDR3 is TGTGCCAGCAGCACAAGAACAGGGGCCGAATACTACGAGCAGTACTTC. This sequence encodes CASSTRTGAEYYEQYF. The full variable domain, completed using reference TRBV7-9 and TRBJ2-7, is DTGVSQNPRHKITKRGQNVTFRCDPISEHNRLYWYRQTLGQGPEFLTYFQNEAQLEKSRLLSDRFSAERPKGSFSTLEIQRTEQGDSAMYLCASSTRTGAEYYEQYFGPGTRLTVT.

The rearrangement joins TRBV7-2 to TRBJ2-1; D gene unclear. This CDR3 is built from 13 residues. CDR1 SGHTA and CDR2 FQGNSA come from the germline V gene. Trimming removed 3 bases at V and 7 bases at J, with 10 bases between. CDR3 sequence reads: CASSLALKNEQFF. For the CDR3, the DNA is TGTGCCAGCAGCTTGGCCCTAAAAAATGAGCAGTTCTTC. Full variable domain (remainder filled in from reference TRBV7-2 and TRBJ2-1): GAGVSQSPSNKVTEKGKDVELRCDPISGHTALYWYRQSLGQGLEFLIYFQGNSAPDKSGLPSDRFSAERTGGSVSTLTIQRTQQEDSAVYLCASSLALKNEQFFGPGTRLTVL.

The chain carries TRBV6-5 and TRBJ1-1; no reliable D call. This CDR3 region has 11 residues. Germline V CDR1 and CDR2: MNHEY, SVGAGI. The CDR3 loop is CAAGRVTEAFF. CDR3 DNA: TGTGCAGCCGGGAGAGTCACTGAAGCTTTCTTT.

The chain joins TRBV6-5 to TRBJ1-5; D ambiguous. This CDR3 is 14 amino acids long. Germline V gene data show CDR1 as MNHEY and CDR2 as SVGAGI. Between the trimmed V and J ends, which lost 6 bases and 3 bases, there was a span of 12 bases. CDR3 amino acids: CASSSYGNNQPQHF. In DNA, the CDR3 is TGTGCCAGCAGCTCATACGGGAACAATCAGCCCCAGCATTTT.

The chain employs TRBV19 and TRBJ2-5, with 8 bases identical to TRBD1. Losses at the gene ends were 5 bases for V and 11 bases for J; bases not matched to a gene: 4. The germline gives CDR1 LNHDA, CDR2 SQIVND (reference sequence). There are 11 residues in the CDR3. This CDR3 reads CASSADRGQYF. CDR3 nucleotide sequence: TGTGCCAGTAGTGCAGACAGGGGACAGTACTTC. Drawing the rest from reference TRBV19 and TRBJ2-5, the complete variable domain is DGGITQSPKYLFRKEGQNVTLSCEQNLNHDAMYWYRQDPGQGLRLIYYSQIVNDFQKGDIAEGYSVSREKKESFPLTVTSAQKNPTAFYLCASSADRGQYFGPGTRLLVL.

The chain joins TRBV9 to TRBJ2-5, with 9 nucleotides matching TRBD1. The germline CDR1 and CDR2 sequences are SGDLS and YYNGEE. With V trimmed by 4 bases and J by 1 base, 5 bases remained unmatched. This CDR3 is 15 amino acids long. The CDR3: CASSRRDRVQETQYF. As DNA, the CDR3 is TGTGCCAGCAGCCGCCGGGACAGGGTCCAAGAGACCCAGTACTTC.

V and J are TRBV7-2 and TRBJ2-7; a possible D gene is TRBD1 (6 bases). This CDR3 is 13 amino acids long. Germline CDR1 SGHTA, CDR2 FQGNSA. Deletions cut 4 bases from V and 6 bases from J, with 13 bases between. Written as DNA, the CDR3 is TGTGCCAGCAGCTCCTTACAGGGAACCGAGCAGTACTTC. Its translation: CASSSLQGTEQYF.

The V gene is TRBV7-9, the J gene TRBJ2-1; tentative D call: TRBD2 (7 bases). Germline CDR1 and CDR2: SEHNR and FQNEAQ (reference sequence). The CDR3 is 17 residues long. Trimming took 0 bases from V and 7 from J, leaving 19 bases between them. The CDR3 DNA reads TGTGCCAGCAGCTTAGCCCCGGGGGGCTCGGGGAATAATGAGCAGTTCTTC. It translates to CASSLAPGGSGNNEQFF.

This chain uses TRBV27 with TRBJ1-5; TRBD1 is a possible D gene (5 bases). The CDR3 extends over 16 amino acids. V lost 2 bases and J 2 bases, leaving 13 bases between the germline ends. Per germline, CDR1 MNHEY and CDR2 SMNVEV (reference sequence). CDR3 amino acids: CASSLGGGQRNQPQHF. The CDR3 DNA sequence: TGTGCCAGCAGTTTAGGCGGGGGTCAGCGCAATCAGCCCCAGCATTTT.

This chain uses TRBV5-1 with TRBJ2-7, with D perhaps matching TRBD2 (6 bases). V was cut by 3 bases and J by 2 bases, with 18 bases left in between. CDR1 is SGHRS and CDR2 is YFSETQ in the germline V gene. This CDR3 spans 16 amino acids. The CDR3 region has the DNA TGCGCCAGCAGCTCGAGGGCTAGCGAGGGGACCTACGAGCAGTACTTC. Translated, it gives CASSSRASEGTYEQYF. The full variable domain, completed using reference TRBV5-1 and TRBJ2-7, is KAGVTQTPRYLIKTRGQQVTLSCSPISGHRSVSWYQQTPGQGLQFLFEYFSETQRNKGNFPGRFSGRQFSNSRSEMNVSTLELGDSALYLCASSSRASEGTYEQYFGPGTRLTVT.

This sequence joins TRBV7-3 and TRBJ2-1; D is perhaps TRBD2 (5 bases). V was clipped by 5 bases and J by 6 bases, with 14 bases between them. This CDR3 comprises 14 residues. CDR1 and CDR2 (germline): SGHTA, FQGTGA. The CDR3 region has the DNA TGTGCCAGCAGCCCGGACTCCCTTTCCAATGAGCAGTTCTTC. The encoded protein is CASSPDSLSNEQFF.

The chain carries TRBV5-4 and TRBJ2-6; weak D call: TRBD1 (6 bases). V was shortened by 0 bases and J by 3 bases, with 7 bases between the two germline ends. The length of the CDR3 is 15 residues. Per germline, CDR1 SGHNT and CDR2 YYREEE (reference sequence). The CDR3 spells CASSLEGGGANVLTF. The CDR3 DNA sequence: TGTGCCAGCAGCTTGGAAGGGGGTGGGGCCAACGTCCTGACTTTC.

Concerning this clone itself: It is likely a read error, because the conserved phenylalanine at the end of the CDR3 is missing. It is unclear where the CDR3 begins or ends on the DNA, so no DNA is shown, and the CDR3 is as TCRdb lists it. The rearrangement links TRBV7-8 to TRBJ2-7; TRBD2, the table's D call, was not compared with the DNA. Germline V gene lookup returns CDR1 SGHVS and CDR2 FQNEAQ. The CDR3 comprises 14 residues, both ends counted. The CDR3 protein is CASSLVRGASPPFL.

CDR3 nucleotide sequence: TGTGCCAGCAGTGCCAAATACGGGTCTGCAACTAATGAAAAACTGTTTTTT. Translating it yields CASSAKYGSATNEKLFF. The V and J genes are TRBV28 and TRBJ1-4; no reliable D call. Trimming removed 5 bases at V and 0 bases at J, with 16 bases between. CDR1 is MDHEN and CDR2 is SYDVKM in the germline V gene. The length of the CDR3 is 17 residues.